This T cell receptor beta chain came from a study of T cell changes during pregnancy in multiple sclerosis. The CDR3 loop spans 17 amino acids. V lost 0 bases and J lost 2, with 14 bases in between. Germline V gene sequence: CDR1 KGHSH, CDR2 LQKENI. Profiled with immunoSEQ multiplex PCR; TCRdb holds only in-frame clones, not every one. Among roughly 100,000 clones, less than 95% were seen once, and the ten largest hold under 0.85%. The input for sequencing was peripheral blood, taken in the second trimester of pregnancy. The chain combines TRBV18 with TRBJ2-4, with D possibly being TRBD1 (6 bases). This clonotype originated in a female donor in good health, enrolled as a control in a pregnancy study. The CDR3: CASSPPNQGPPKNIQYF. CDR3 DNA: TGTGCCAGCTCACCACCGAATCAGGGGCCGCCCAAAAACATTCAGTACTTC.